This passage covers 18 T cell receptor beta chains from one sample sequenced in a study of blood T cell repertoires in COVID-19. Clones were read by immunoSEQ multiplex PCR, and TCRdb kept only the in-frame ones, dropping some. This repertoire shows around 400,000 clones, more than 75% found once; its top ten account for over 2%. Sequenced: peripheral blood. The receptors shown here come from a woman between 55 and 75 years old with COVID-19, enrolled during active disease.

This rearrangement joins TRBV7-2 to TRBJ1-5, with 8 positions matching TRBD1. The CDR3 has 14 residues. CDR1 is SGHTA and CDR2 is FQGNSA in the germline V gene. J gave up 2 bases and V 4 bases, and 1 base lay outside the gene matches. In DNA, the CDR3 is TGTGCCAGCAGCTCGACAGGGGGCAATCAGCCCCAGCATTTT. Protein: CASSSTGGNQPQHF.

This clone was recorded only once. The CDR3 DNA is TGTGCCAGCAGGTCCCTGGGGAGCACTGAAGCTTTCTTT. Its protein is CASRSLGSTEAFF. This chain connects TRBV2 to TRBJ1-1; D not resolved. Germline CDR1 and CDR2: SNHLY and FYNNEI. The V and J ends lost 6 bases and 4 bases respectively, with 12 bases between them. The CDR3 covers 13 residues. Based on the CDR3 plus reference TRBV2 and TRBJ1-1, the full variable domain is EPEVTQTPSHQVTQMGQEVILRCVPISNHLYFYWYRQILGQKVEFLVSFYNNEISEKSEIFDDQFSVERPDGSNFTLKIRSTKLEDSAMYFCASRSLGSTEAFFGQGTRLTVV.

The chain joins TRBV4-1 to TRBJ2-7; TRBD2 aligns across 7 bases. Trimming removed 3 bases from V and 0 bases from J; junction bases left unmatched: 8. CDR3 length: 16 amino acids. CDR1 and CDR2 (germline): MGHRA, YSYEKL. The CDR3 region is CASSHVQAGTSYEQYF. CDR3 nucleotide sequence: TGCGCCAGCAGCCACGTCCAAGCGGGGACCTCCTACGAGCAGTACTTC.

In nucleotides, the CDR3 is TGTGCCAGTAGTATCATACAGGGAAATCAGCCCCAGCATTTT. This translates into CASSIIQGNQPQHF. This chain links TRBV19 with TRBJ1-5, with D tentatively TRBD1 (6 bases). Germline lookup yields CDR1 LNHDA and CDR2 SQIVND (reference sequence). The V end was cut by 3 bases, the J end by 4 bases, with 10 bases between. The CDR3 sequence is 14 residues long.

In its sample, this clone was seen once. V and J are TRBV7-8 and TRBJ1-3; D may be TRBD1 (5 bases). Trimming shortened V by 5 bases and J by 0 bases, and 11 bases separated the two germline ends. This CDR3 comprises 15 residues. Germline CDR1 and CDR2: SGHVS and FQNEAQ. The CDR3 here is CASSPTGFSGNTIYF. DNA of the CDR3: TGTGCCAGCAGCCCTACAGGCTTCTCTGGAAACACCATATATTTT.

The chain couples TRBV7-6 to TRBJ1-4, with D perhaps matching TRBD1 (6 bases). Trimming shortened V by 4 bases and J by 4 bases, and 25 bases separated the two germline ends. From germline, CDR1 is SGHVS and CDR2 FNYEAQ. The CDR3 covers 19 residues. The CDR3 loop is CASSSGLRDNPRGNEKLFF. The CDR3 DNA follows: TGTGCCAGCAGCTCCGGGCTCCGGGACAACCCCAGGGGTAATGAAAAACTGTTTTTT.

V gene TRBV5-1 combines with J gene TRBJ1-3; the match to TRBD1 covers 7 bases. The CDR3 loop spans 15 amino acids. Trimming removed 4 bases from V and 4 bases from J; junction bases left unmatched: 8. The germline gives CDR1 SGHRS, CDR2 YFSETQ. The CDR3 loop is CASSRDSLTGNTIYF. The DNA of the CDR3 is TGCGCCAGCAGCCGGGACAGCTTAACGGGAAACACCATATATTTT. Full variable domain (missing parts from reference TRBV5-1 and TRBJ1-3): KAGVTQTPRYLIKTRGQQVTLSCSPISGHRSVSWYQQTPGQGLQFLFEYFSETQRNKGNFPGRFSGRQFSNSRSEMNVSTLELGDSALYLCASSRDSLTGNTIYFGEGSWLTVV.

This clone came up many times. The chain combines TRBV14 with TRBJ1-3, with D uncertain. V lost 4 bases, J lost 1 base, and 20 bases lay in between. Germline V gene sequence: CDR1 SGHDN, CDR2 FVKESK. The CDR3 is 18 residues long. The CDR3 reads CASSLSIDRESSGNTIYF. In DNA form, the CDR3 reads TGTGCCAGCAGCCTAAGTATTGATCGGGAATCATCTGGAAACACCATATATTTT.

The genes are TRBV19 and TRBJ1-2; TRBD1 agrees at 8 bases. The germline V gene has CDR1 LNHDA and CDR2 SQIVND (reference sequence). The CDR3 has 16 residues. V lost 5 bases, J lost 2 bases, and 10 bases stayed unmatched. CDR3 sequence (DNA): TGTGCCAGTAGTCCCGTCGGGACAGGCGGAAACTATGGCTACACCTTC. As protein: CASSPVGTGGNYGYTF.

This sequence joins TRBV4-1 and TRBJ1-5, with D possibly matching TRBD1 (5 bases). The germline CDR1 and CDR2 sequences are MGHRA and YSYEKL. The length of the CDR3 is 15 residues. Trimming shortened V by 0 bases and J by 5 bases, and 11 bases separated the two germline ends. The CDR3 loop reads CASSQERGYYQPQHF. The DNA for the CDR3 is TGCGCCAGCAGCCAAGAAAGGGGTTATTATCAGCCCCAGCATTTT.

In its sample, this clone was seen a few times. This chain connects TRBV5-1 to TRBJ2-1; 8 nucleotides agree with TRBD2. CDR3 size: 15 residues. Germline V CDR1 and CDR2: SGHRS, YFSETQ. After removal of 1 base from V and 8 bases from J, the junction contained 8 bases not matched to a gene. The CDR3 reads CASSLFRGGVDEQFF. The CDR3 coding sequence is TGCGCCAGCAGCTTGTTCCGGGGGGGCGTCGATGAGCAGTTCTTC.

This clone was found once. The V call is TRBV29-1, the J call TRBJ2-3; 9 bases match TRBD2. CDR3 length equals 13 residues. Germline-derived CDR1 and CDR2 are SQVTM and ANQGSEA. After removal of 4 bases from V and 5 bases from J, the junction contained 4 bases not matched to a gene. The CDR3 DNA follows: TGCAGCGTTGGCGGGGGGGCCATAGATACGCAGTATTTT. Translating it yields CSVGGGAIDTQYF.

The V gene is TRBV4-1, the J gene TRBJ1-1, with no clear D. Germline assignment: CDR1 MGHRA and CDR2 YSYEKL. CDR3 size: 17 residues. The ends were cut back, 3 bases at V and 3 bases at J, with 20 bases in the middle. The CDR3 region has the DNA TGCGCCAGCAGCCACACAATGGATGCAGGTACGCACACTGAAGCTTTCTTT. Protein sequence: CASSHTMDAGTHTEAFF.

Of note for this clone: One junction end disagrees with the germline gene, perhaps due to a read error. CDR3 loop: CASSLGQGITYEQYF. CDR3 nucleotides: TGTGCTAGCAGCTTAGGCCAGGGGATTACCTACGAGCAGTACTTC. This chain links TRBV7-7 with TRBJ2-7; possibly TRBD1 for D (6 bases). Germline V gene data show CDR1 as SSHAT and CDR2 as FNYEAQ (reference sequence). The CDR3 length is 15 residues. Using reference TRBV7-7 and TRBJ2-7 for the parts outside the CDR3, the full variable domain is GAGVSQSPRYKVTKRGQDVTLRCDPISSHATLYWYQQALGQGPEFLTYFNYEAQPDKSGLPSDRFSAERPEGSISTLTIQRTEQRDSAMYRCASSLGQGITYEQYFGPGTRLTVT.

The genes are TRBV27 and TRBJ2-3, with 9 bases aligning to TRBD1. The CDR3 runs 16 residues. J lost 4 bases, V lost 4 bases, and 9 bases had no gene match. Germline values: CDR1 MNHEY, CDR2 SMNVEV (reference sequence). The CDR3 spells CASSYDGQGTSDTQYF. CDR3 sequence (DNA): TGTGCCAGCAGTTACGACGGACAGGGGACTTCAGATACGCAGTATTTT.

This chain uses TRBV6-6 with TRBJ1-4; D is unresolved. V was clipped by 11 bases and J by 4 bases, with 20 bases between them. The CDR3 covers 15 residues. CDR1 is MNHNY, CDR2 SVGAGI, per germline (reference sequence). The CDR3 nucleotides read TGTGCCGCCAATATTCCGGGAGCGGGTAATGAAAAACTGTTTTTT. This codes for CAANIPGAGNEKLFF.

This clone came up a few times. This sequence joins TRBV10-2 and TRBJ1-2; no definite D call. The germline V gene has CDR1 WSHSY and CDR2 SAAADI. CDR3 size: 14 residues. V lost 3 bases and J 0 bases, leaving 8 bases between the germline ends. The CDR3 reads CASSDVTTNYGYTF. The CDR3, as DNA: TGCGCCAGCAGTGACGTGACAACTAACTATGGCTACACCTTC.

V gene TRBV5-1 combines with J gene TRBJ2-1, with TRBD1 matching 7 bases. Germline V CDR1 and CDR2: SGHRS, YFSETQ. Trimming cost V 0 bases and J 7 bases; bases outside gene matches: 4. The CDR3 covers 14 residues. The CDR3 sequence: CASSLDRGRNEQFF. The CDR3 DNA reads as TGCGCCAGCAGCTTGGACAGGGGAAGAAATGAGCAGTTCTTC.